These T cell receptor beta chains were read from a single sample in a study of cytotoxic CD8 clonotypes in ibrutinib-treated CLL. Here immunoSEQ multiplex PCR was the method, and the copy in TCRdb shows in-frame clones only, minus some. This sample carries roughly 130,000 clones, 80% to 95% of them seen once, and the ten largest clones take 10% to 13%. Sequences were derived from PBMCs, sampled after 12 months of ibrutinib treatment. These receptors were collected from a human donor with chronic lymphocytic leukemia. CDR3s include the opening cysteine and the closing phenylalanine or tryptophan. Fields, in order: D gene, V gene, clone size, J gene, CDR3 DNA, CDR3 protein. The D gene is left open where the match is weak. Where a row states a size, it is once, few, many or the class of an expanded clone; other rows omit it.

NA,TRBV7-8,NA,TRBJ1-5,TGTGCCAGCAGCAGTCCCCCGGGCAATCAGCCCCAGCATTTT,CASSSPPGNQPQHF
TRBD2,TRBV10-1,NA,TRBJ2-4,TGCGCCAGCAGTGAGGGTCTAGCGGGAGTGCAGTACATTCAGTACTTC,CASSEGLAGVQYIQYF
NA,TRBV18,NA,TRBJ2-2,TGTGCCAGCTCACCGGCTGTGAACACCGGGGAGCTGTTTTTT,CASSPAVNTGELFF
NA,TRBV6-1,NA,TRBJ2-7,TGTGCCAGCACCCGCTCCTACGAGCAGTACTTC,CASTRSYEQYF
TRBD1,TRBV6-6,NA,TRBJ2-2,TGTGCCAGCAGTGGACGGACAGGGGCGATCGGGGAGCTGTTTTTT,CASSGRTGAIGELFF
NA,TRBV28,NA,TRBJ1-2,TGTGCCGGGGCGGTCAGGGCTAACTATGGCTACACCTTC,CAGAVRANYGYTF
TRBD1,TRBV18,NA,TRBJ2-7,TGTGCCAGCTCACCGGGAACAGGGGAGCGCGAGCAGTACTTC,CASSPGTGEREQYF
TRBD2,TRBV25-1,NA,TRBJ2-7,TGTGCCAGCAGTGAAGGTTGGGCTAGCGGGACGATCTACGAGCAGTACTTC,CASSEGWASGTIYEQYF
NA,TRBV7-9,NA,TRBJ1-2,TGTGCCAGCACCCTATATTCGGACCGACATCCTGGCTACACCTTC,CASTLYSDRHPGYTF
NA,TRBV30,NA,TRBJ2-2,TGTGCCTGGAGTGGCATTTTGGGGTCCGGGGAGCTGTTTTTT,CAWSGILGSGELFF
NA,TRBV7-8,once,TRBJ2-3,TGTGCCTGCTCGTCCTGGGAGGGCACAGATACGCAGTATTTT,CACSSWEGTDTQYF
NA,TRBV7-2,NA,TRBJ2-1,TGTGCCAGCAGCCAAGTGGGGATCTTGGGGGGTTATGAGCAGTTCTTC,CASSQVGILGGYEQFF
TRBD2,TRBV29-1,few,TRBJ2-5,TGCAGCGTTGAACCCCCTAGCGGGCACCAAGAGACCCAGTACTTC,CSVEPPSGHQETQYF
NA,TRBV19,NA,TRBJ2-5,TGTGCCAGTAGTATGGGGGGGCTACAAGAGACCCAGTACTTC,CASSMGGLQETQYF
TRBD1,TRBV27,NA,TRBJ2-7,TGTGCCAGCAGTTCAATAGGGGGCAAGGGGTACGAGCAGTACTTC,CASSSIGGKGYEQYF
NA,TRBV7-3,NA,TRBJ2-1,TGTGCCAGCAGCCTCATAGTCTCTGATGAGCAGTTCTTC,CASSLIVSDEQFF
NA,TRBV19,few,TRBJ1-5,TGTGCCAGTACCCCGGGGGGACAGCCCCAGCATTTT,CASTPGGQPQHF
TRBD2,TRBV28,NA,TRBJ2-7,TGTGCCAGCAGTTCCCCCGATCTAGCGGGAGGCCTCTACGAGCAGTACTTC,CASSSPDLAGGLYEQYF
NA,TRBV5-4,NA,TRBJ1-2,TGTGCCAGCAGCTTGGACGGGTATGGCTACACCTTC,CASSLDGYGYTF
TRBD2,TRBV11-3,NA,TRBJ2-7,TGTGCCAGCAGCTTGCGGGGGTCCGCCGAGCAGTACTTC,CASSLRGSAEQYF